This T cell receptor beta chain stems from a study of control samples from healthy donors and cancer patients. The table came from immunoSEQ multiplex PCR; TCRdb's copy has only in-frame clones and leaves some out. The sample lists tens of thousands of clones, around 75% occurring once. V was clipped by 4 bases and J by 0 bases; unmatched bases: 9. The germline V gene encodes CDR1 SGHTA and CDR2 FQGNSA. The CDR3 totals 17 residues. The clonotype comes from a male donor with melanoma. Sequencing used formalin-fixed, paraffin-embedded tissue. The chain employs TRBV7-2 and TRBJ2-7; 10 nucleotides align to TRBD2. The CDR3 sequence: CTSSSFPPSGSSYEQYF. CDR3 DNA sequence: TGTACCAGCAGCTCATTTCCCCCTAGCGGGAGCTCCTACGAGCAGTACTTC.